This paragraph covers one TCR beta chain sequence. Its antigen is not identified. These data originate in a study of blood T cells in healthy people across ages. The study's findings and limits: Donor CMV status, an unknown factor, possibly confounded changes in expanded clonotypes. Donors of long life had a larger count of naive CD4+ cells and greater diversity than aged donors.

Trimming pared 1 base from V and 7 bases from J, leaving 13 bases between. Germline V gives CDR1 SNHLY, CDR2 FYNNEI. This CDR3 comprises 14 residues. The authors ran a second PCR of roughly 6 to 12 cycles using a sample-barcoded 5' primer and a J-beta primer mix. TCRdb re-called the 5' RACE reads through MiXCR, storing one row per CDR3 protein. Among 1,500,000 or so distinct CDR3 sequences listed, about 42% were seen once. Sequenced sample: blood. The sequence came from a woman aged 18-29 years in good health. The chain has TRBV2 and TRBJ1-2; D is unclear. For the CDR3, the DNA is TGTGCCAGCAGTGAAGGTCCGACCTCCGGTGGCTACACCTTC. Encoded protein: CASSEGPTSGGYTF. The full variable domain, its missing parts supplied by reference TRBV2 and TRBJ1-2, is EPEVTQTPSHQVTQMGQEVILRCVPISNHLYFYWYRQILGQKVEFLVSFYNNEISEKSEIFDDQFSVERPDGSNFTLKIRSTKLEDSAMYFCASSEGPTSGGYTFGSGTRLTVV.